The 20 T cell receptor beta chains below were found in one sample sequenced in a study of blood T cell repertoires in COVID-19. The protocol was immunoSEQ multiplex PCR, while the TCRdb copy is restricted to in-frame clones and leaves out a portion. The repertoire includes fewer than 350,000 clones, around 86% of them detected once, and about 2.2% sits in the top ten. Sequenced sample: peripheral blood. All receptors derive from a woman younger than 45 who had recovered from COVID-19.

This clone was recorded only once. V gene TRBV4-3 combines with J gene TRBJ2-5, with 9 nucleotides matching TRBD2. V lost 0 bases, J lost 2 bases, and 7 bases stayed unmatched. The CDR3 spans 17 residues. The germline gives CDR1 LGHNA, CDR2 YSLEER. In nucleotides, the CDR3 is TGCGCCAGCAGCCAAGATGTGCGGGAGGGAGTACAAGAGACCCAGTACTTC. Protein product: CASSQDVREGVQETQYF.

V is TRBV28 and J is TRBJ1-6, with 7 bases that match TRBD1. This CDR3 contains 15 residues. Germline CDR1 is MDHEN and CDR2 is SYDVKM. J gave up 4 bases and V 8 bases, and 8 bases lay outside the gene matches. The CDR3 sequence: CASGGQGVYNSPLHF. As DNA, the CDR3 is TGTGCCAGCGGGGGCCAGGGGGTTTATAATTCACCCCTCCACTTT.

The chain is built from TRBV10-3 and TRBJ1-1; tentatively, D is TRBD1 (6 bases). Trimming took 3 bases from V and 0 from J, leaving 14 bases between them. This CDR3 comprises 16 residues. Germline CDR1 ENHRY, CDR2 SYGVKD. The CDR3 DNA sequence: TGTGCCATCAGTGACGGTACAGGGCTCGTGAACACTGAAGCTTTCTTT. Translating it yields CAISDGTGLVNTEAFF.

The chain is built from TRBV21-1 and TRBJ2-7; the tabulated D call, TRBD2, remains unverified against the DNA. TRBV21-1 is termed a pseudogene. The CDR3 has 16 amino acids. CDR3 coding DNA: TGTGCCAGCAGCCCACGGGTCCTCCCGGGCTCCTACGAGCAGTACTTC. It yields the protein CASSPRVLPGSYEQYF.

The chain couples TRBV3-1 (or the pseudogene TRBV3-2) to TRBJ2-7; 13 nucleotides match TRBD2. Losses at the gene ends were 10 bases for V and 5 bases for J; bases not matched to a gene: 2. This CDR3 spans 12 amino acids. From germline, CDR1 is LGHDT and CDR2 YNNKEL (reference sequence). CDR3 DNA: TGTGCCACCGGGACTAGCGGGAACGAGCAGTACTTC. It codes for CATGTSGNEQYF.

The V call is TRBV7-2, the J call TRBJ2-3; 11 nucleotides match TRBD2. Germline values: CDR1 SGHTA, CDR2 FQGNSA. The junction had 4 bases not matched to a gene; V was cut back by 5 bases and J by 0 bases. The CDR3 runs 16 residues. The CDR3 coding sequence is TGTGCCAGCAGCAGGACTAGCGGGCGCAGCACAGATACGCAGTATTTT. As protein: CASSRTSGRSTDTQYF.

The J gene is TRBJ2-2, the V gene TRBV11-2; a weak D match, TRBD2 (5 bases). CDR3 size: 12 residues. V gave up 4 bases and J gave up 7 bases, with 7 bases separating them. Germline V gives CDR1 SGHAT, CDR2 FQNNGV. The CDR3 DNA sequence: TGTGCCAGCAGCTCCCGGGGCGGGGAGCTGTTTTTT. Encoded protein: CASSSRGGELFF.

J is TRBJ2-7 and V is TRBV25-1; 11 nucleotides align to TRBD1. Trimming at V came to 4 bases and at J to 3 bases, leaving 5 bases not matched to a gene. This CDR3 is 15 amino acids long. Germline V CDR1 and CDR2: MGHDK, SYGVNS. CDR3 DNA: TGTGCCAGCAGTGTCTTTGGGACAGGGGGCTACGAGCAGTACTTC. The encoded protein is CASSVFGTGGYEQYF.

This chain uses TRBV4-1 with TRBJ2-1, with 8 nucleotides matching TRBD1. J gave up 7 bases and V 3 bases, and 5 bases lay outside the gene matches. CDR1 is MGHRA, CDR2 YSYEKL, per germline. This CDR3 comprises 14 residues. CDR3 amino acids: CASSQRTGWNEQFF. The CDR3 coding sequence is TGCGCCAGCAGCCAGAGGACAGGGTGGAATGAGCAGTTCTTC.

In this sample, this clone turned up once. V gene TRBV25-1 combines with J gene TRBJ2-1; 11 bases match TRBD2. Germline loops: CDR1 MGHDK, CDR2 SYGVNS. J was trimmed by 3 bases and V by 7 bases; bases with no gene match: 8. The CDR3 spans 16 residues. The CDR3 sequence: CASTAAGLADYNEQFF. CDR3 nucleotide sequence: TGTGCCAGCACCGCCGCGGGACTAGCGGACTACAATGAGCAGTTCTTC.

This chain uses TRBV21-1 with TRBJ1-6; TRBD1 is the table's D call and was not checked against the DNA. TRBV21-1 is noted as a pseudogene. The CDR3 totals 17 residues. CDR3: CASSASGTPGDNSPLHF. CDR3 nucleotides: TGTGCCAGCAGCGCCTCCGGGACACCTGGAGATAATTCACCCCTCCACTTT.

The chain has TRBV11-2 and TRBJ2-1; 8 nucleotides match TRBD2. The germline V gene encodes CDR1 SGHAT and CDR2 FQNNGV. The CDR3 extends over 16 amino acids. The ends lost 5 bases at V and 5 bases at J; junction bases unmatched: 11. CDR3 residues: CASSLRLAGAHNEQFF. The DNA of the CDR3 is TGTGCCAGCAGCCTCCGGCTAGCGGGCGCCCACAATGAGCAGTTCTTC.

The chain uses TRBV27 and TRBJ2-1; the match to TRBD1 covers 8 bases. CDR1 is MNHEY and CDR2 is SMNVEV in the germline V gene (reference sequence). The ends lost 4 bases at V and 10 bases at J; junction bases unmatched: 12. This CDR3 is 15 amino acids long. CDR3 loop: CASSSYPNQGAEQFF. The CDR3 DNA is TGTGCCAGCAGTTCCTATCCCAATCAGGGGGCGGAGCAGTTCTTC.

The CDR3 here is CASSPPTSGVRDEQFF. DNA of the CDR3: TGTGCCAGCTCACCACCGACTAGCGGGGTCCGGGATGAGCAGTTCTTC. The V and J genes are TRBV18 and TRBJ2-1; 11 nucleotides line up with TRBD2. There are 16 residues in the CDR3. In germline, CDR1 is KGHSH, CDR2 LQKENI. Trimming took 0 bases from V and 8 from J; bases not matched to a gene: 6.

This clone has just one count. The chain employs TRBV27 and TRBJ2-7, with TRBD1 identical over 8 bases. Germline CDR1 MNHEY, CDR2 SMNVEV (reference sequence). Trimming cost V 5 bases and J 6 bases; bases outside gene matches: 12. The CDR3 loop spans 15 amino acids. CDR3 loop: CASSPDRGRILEQYF. For the CDR3, the DNA is TGTGCCAGCAGTCCAGACAGGGGCAGGATCCTCGAGCAGTACTTC.

The V call is TRBV6-5, the J call TRBJ2-7; D is perhaps TRBD2 (6 bases). Per the germline V gene, CDR1 is MNHEY and CDR2 is SVGAGI. The CDR3 extends over 13 amino acids. V lost 5 bases to trimming and J lost 0 bases, with 8 bases between them. The CDR3 bases are TGTGCCAGCAGTCGCGGGGACTCCTACGAGCAGTACTTC. Protein product: CASSRGDSYEQYF.

As DNA, the CDR3 is TGTGCCAGCAGCCTAAATCAGGGGGCGGCTGAAGCTTTCTTT. Translating it yields CASSLNQGAAEAFF. The V and J genes are TRBV7-8 and TRBJ1-1, with 8 bases aligning to TRBD1. Germline V gene sequence: CDR1 SGHVS, CDR2 FQNEAQ. This CDR3 spans 14 amino acids. J gave up 6 bases and V 5 bases, and 8 bases lay outside the gene matches. Variable domain in full (rest from reference TRBV7-8 and TRBJ1-1): GAGVSQSPRYKVAKRGQDVALRCDPISGHVSLFWYQQALGQGPEFLTYFQNEAQLDKSGLPSDRFFAERPEGSVSTLKIQRTQQEDSAVYLCASSLNQGAAEAFFGQGTRLTVV.

The genes are TRBV5-1 and TRBJ2-1; D possibly corresponds to TRBD2 (5 bases). V dropped 1 base and J dropped 8 bases, with 16 bases sitting between them. Germline CDR1 and CDR2: SGHRS and YFSETQ. The CDR3 is made up of 15 amino acids. The CDR3 DNA follows: TGCGCCAGCAGCTTGTACGGGGAGTGGGTAGATGAGCAGTTCTTC. Encoded protein: CASSLYGEWVDEQFF.

The chain is built from TRBV4-3 and TRBJ2-2; D gene uncertain. Germline assignment: CDR1 LGHNA and CDR2 YSLEER. The CDR3 loop spans 13 amino acids. Deletions cut 6 bases from V and 6 bases from J, with 11 bases between. The DNA of the CDR3 is TGCGCCAGCAGATTGACATTTCCCGGGGAGCTGTTTTTT. Its protein is CASRLTFPGELFF.

The chain couples TRBV5-4 to TRBJ2-6; TRBD1 agrees at 7 bases. The CDR3 has 15 amino acids. The V gene's germline CDR1 is SGHNT and CDR2 YYREEE (reference sequence). V lost 2 bases to trimming and J lost 3 bases; unmatched junction nucleotides: 2. The CDR3 sequence: CASSFRDSGANVLTF. The CDR3 DNA reads TGTGCCAGCAGCTTCCGGGACAGTGGGGCCAACGTCCTGACTTTC.